Below are 30 T cell receptor beta chains sequenced from a single sample in a study of blood T cell repertoires in COVID-19 (dated by TCRdb to 2018 to 2021). The protocol used for the library was the immunoSEQ multiplex PCR assay. The immuneACCESS repertoire file appears here via TCRdb, limited to in-frame rearrangements. These files lack a portion of the clones; in checked studies, under half of the deficit traces to unresolved V genes, and the cause of the others is not known. The sample includes about 270,000 clones, with around 89% observed a single time. Less than 3% of the sample is held by the ten biggest clonotypes. The sample taken for sequencing was PBMCs or T cells enriched from blood (not recorded which). All receptors come from a woman aged 50 to 60 who had recovered from COVID-19.

The V call is TRBV28, the J call TRBJ1-5, with 8 bases fitting TRBD1. CDR1 and CDR2 from the germline V gene are MDHEN and SYDVKM. V gave up 4 bases and J gave up 0 bases; unmatched junction bases: 5. The CDR3 spans 16 residues. In DNA, the CDR3 is TGTGCCAGCAGTTCGCCCGGACAGGGTAGCAATCAGCCCCAGCATTTT. Protein sequence: CASSSPGQGSNQPQHF.

The chain recombines TRBV3-1 (or the pseudogene TRBV3-2) with TRBJ2-3; D is unclear. The CDR3 has 14 residues. Germline V gene sequence: CDR1 LGHDT, CDR2 YNNKEL (reference sequence). V was trimmed by 0 bases and J by 1 base, leaving 5 bases between them. The CDR3 DNA sequence: TGTGCCAGCAGCCAAGATGGGCGCACAGATACGCAGTATTTT. Translated: CASSQDGRTDTQYF.

This clone was seen once. The gene calls are TRBV30 and TRBJ1-3; D gene unclear. Looked up from germline, CDR1 is GTSNPN and CDR2 is SVGIG (reference sequence). The CDR3 runs 13 residues. The germline V and J ends were trimmed by 4 bases and 0 bases, with 7 bases remaining between them. The CDR3 DNA reads TGTGCCTGGACCGGAGCCTCTGGAAACACCATATATTTT. It translates to CAWTGASGNTIYF.

This chain joins TRBV2 and TRBJ2-7, with 10 positions matching TRBD1. CDR1 and CDR2 from the germline V gene are SNHLY and FYNNEI. V lost 7 bases and J lost 4; bases outside the gene matches: 7. The CDR3 is made up of 14 amino acids. Written as DNA, the CDR3 is TGTGCCAGCACCCGGGACAGGGGTATATACGAGCAGTACTTC. This encodes CASTRDRGIYEQYF.

The CDR3 bases are TGTGCCAGCAGCCCTCCCCCGCAGGGACTCACCGCCCAGCATTTT. It yields the protein CASSPPPQGLTAQHF. The chain is built from TRBV28 and TRBJ1-5; possibly TRBD1 for D (5 bases). The ends were cut back, 6 bases at V and 11 bases at J, with 23 bases in the middle. The length of the CDR3 is 15 residues. Germline-derived CDR1 and CDR2 are MDHEN and SYDVKM.

The chain couples TRBV19 to TRBJ1-2; no reliable D call. CDR1 is LNHDA and CDR2 is SQIVND in the germline V gene (reference sequence). This CDR3 has 14 amino acids. Trimming stripped 6 bases from V and 9 bases from J, with 20 bases between. The CDR3 DNA reads TGTGCCAGTAGAGACGACGGAGTGAGTATACGCTACACCTTC. Residues: CASRDDGVSIRYTF.

V gene TRBV28 combines with J gene TRBJ2-1, with 10 nucleotides matching TRBD1. The CDR3 spans 14 residues. The J segment lost 6 bases and the V segment lost 2 bases, leaving 1 base of the junction unmatched. Germline CDR1 MDHEN, CDR2 SYDVKM. CDR3 DNA: TGTGCCAGCAGTTTAGGGACAGGGGTCAATGAGCAGTTCTTC. Its translation: CASSLGTGVNEQFF.

The chain uses TRBV28 and TRBJ1-5; D remains unclear. There are 15 residues in the CDR3. Trimming took off 4 bases at V and 4 bases at J, with 14 bases between the two ends. Per the germline V gene, CDR1 is MDHEN and CDR2 is SYDVKM. DNA of the CDR3: TGTGCCAGCAGTTCTTTCTCGCCGACAAATCAGCCCCAGCATTTT. This gives the protein CASSSFSPTNQPQHF.

V and J are TRBV21-1 and TRBJ2-1; the DNA was not compared with TRBD2, the D call given in the table. TRBV21-1 is annotated as a pseudogene. This CDR3 has 16 residues. This chain's CDR3 is CASSKADLTEENEQFF. The CDR3 bases are TGTGCCAGCAGCAAAGCTGATCTCACCGAGGAGAATGAGCAGTTCTTC.

The sample holds a few counts of this clone. This chain joins TRBV7-2 and TRBJ2-1; the match to TRBD2 covers 16 bases. CDR3 length: 19 residues. V dropped 2 bases and J dropped 0; count of bases not matched to a gene: 4. The V gene's germline CDR1 is SGHTA and CDR2 FQGNSA. The CDR3 loop reads CASSLPGLAGGSSYNEQFF. As DNA, the CDR3 is TGTGCCAGCAGCTTACCGGGACTAGCGGGAGGGAGCTCCTACAATGAGCAGTTCTTC. Using reference TRBV7-2 and TRBJ2-1 for the parts outside the CDR3, the full variable domain is GAGVSQSPSNKVTEKGKDVELRCDPISGHTALYWYRQSLGQGLEFLIYFQGNSAPDKSGLPSDRFSAERTGGSVSTLTIQRTQQEDSAVYLCASSLPGLAGGSSYNEQFFGPGTRLTVL.

The CDR3 spells CASSVSGQGYEQYF. The DNA for the CDR3 is TGTGCCAGCAGCGTTAGCGGGCAGGGATACGAGCAGTACTTC. The chain has TRBV7-2 and TRBJ2-7, with 7 bases aligning to TRBD2. The CDR3 is made up of 14 amino acids. V was pared by 5 bases and J by 4 bases, with 8 bases of the junction left unmatched. Germline loops: CDR1 SGHTA, CDR2 FQGNSA.

The CDR3 DNA is TGTGCCAGCAGCCTCACCGGGACAGGGGTTTGGAACTATGGCTACACCTTC. Amino acid sequence: CASSLTGTGVWNYGYTF. The rearrangement joins TRBV5-8 to TRBJ1-2, with 10 bases identical to TRBD1. J was trimmed by 2 bases and V by 4 bases; bases with no gene match: 11. CDR1 is SGHTS and CDR2 is YDEGEE in the germline V gene. This CDR3 is built from 17 residues.

The V and J genes are TRBV2 and TRBJ2-2, with D possibly TRBD2 on 6 matching bases. V lost 10 bases, J lost 5 bases, and 14 bases lay in between. The CDR3 is made up of 13 amino acids. CDR1 and CDR2 from the germline V gene are SNHLY and FYNNEI. CDR3 region: CATRPRETGELFF. The CDR3 DNA reads as TGTGCCACGCGTCCTCGGGAGACCGGGGAGCTGTTTTTT.

The chain is built from TRBV29-1 and TRBJ1-5; D is possibly TRBD1 (5 bases). This CDR3 spans 13 amino acids. The V and J ends lost 2 bases and 8 bases respectively, with 13 bases between them. In germline, CDR1 is SQVTM, CDR2 ANQGSEA. CDR3 sequence: CSVESPGDEPQHF. The CDR3 region has the DNA TGCAGCGTTGAATCCCCGGGGGATGAGCCCCAGCATTTT.

The chain carries TRBV5-4 and TRBJ2-3; 9 nucleotides line up with TRBD2. This CDR3 is built from 18 residues. CDR1 and CDR2 from the germline V gene are SGHNT and YYREEE (reference sequence). Trimming cost V 2 bases and J 4 bases; bases outside gene matches: 14. The CDR3 DNA sequence: TGTGCCAGCAGCTTTCTCTCATCAGGGGCGGGAGGGCCAGATACGCAGTATTTT. Protein: CASSFLSSGAGGPDTQYF. Filled out from reference TRBV5-4 and TRBJ2-3, the complete variable domain reads ETGVTQSPTHLIKTRGQQVTLRCSSQSGHNTVSWYQQALGQGPQFIFQYYREEENGRGNFPPRFSGLQFPNYSSELNVNALELDDSALYLCASSFLSSGAGGPDTQYFGPGTRLTVL.

A word on this clone: At one end the junction does not follow the germline gene, possibly because of a read error. The genes are TRBV28 and TRBJ2-7; 7 nucleotides match TRBD2. The germline V gene encodes CDR1 MDHEN and CDR2 SYDVKM. The CDR3 is 11 amino acids. The CDR3 loop reads CASRGGTLTSF. For the CDR3, the DNA is TGTGCCAGCAGGGGGGGGACCCTAACTAGCTTC.

In its sample, this clone was seen a few times. This chain links TRBV28 with TRBJ1-5; D remains ambiguous. Trimming stripped 6 bases from V and 3 bases from J, with 15 bases between. Per the germline V gene, CDR1 is MDHEN and CDR2 is SYDVKM. This CDR3 contains 15 residues. The CDR3 loop is CASSPSLLNNQPQHF. The CDR3 bases are TGTGCCAGCAGCCCTAGCCTTTTGAACAATCAGCCCCAGCATTTT.

This sequence joins TRBV11-2 and TRBJ1-2; no firm D call. Germline CDR1 and CDR2: SGHAT and FQNNGV. The V and J ends lost 5 bases and 8 bases respectively, with 15 bases between them. The CDR3 has 13 residues. The CDR3: CASSPARPYGYTF. The CDR3 DNA reads as TGTGCCAGCAGCCCGGCGCGGCCGTACGGCTACACCTTC.

The chain joins TRBV15 to TRBJ1-4; TRBD1 is a possible D gene (6 bases). The CDR3 extends over 13 amino acids. The germline V and J ends were trimmed by 9 bases and 4 bases, with 12 bases remaining between them. Germline values: CDR1 LNHNV, CDR2 YYDKDF (reference sequence). CDR3 DNA: TGTGCCACGGCCGGACAGCTTAATGAAAAACTGTTTTTT. Translating it yields CATAGQLNEKLFF. Drawing the rest from reference TRBV15 and TRBJ1-4, the complete variable domain is DAMVIQNPRYQVTQFGKPVTLSCSQTLNHNVMYWYQQKSSQAPKLLFHYYDKDFNNEADTPDNFQSRRPNTSFCFLDIRSPGLGDTAMYLCATAGQLNEKLFFGSGTQLSVL.

The V and J genes are TRBV19 and TRBJ1-5; 7 bases map to TRBD1. After removal of 8 bases from V and 4 bases from J, the junction contained 14 bases not matched to a gene. CDR1 is LNHDA, CDR2 SQIVND, per germline (reference sequence). The CDR3 runs to 16 residues. CDR3: CASGNSGQPLNQPQHF. The DNA of the CDR3 is TGTGCCAGTGGAAACTCGGGACAGCCGCTAAATCAGCCCCAGCATTTT.

This chain joins TRBV28 and TRBJ1-2; 9 bases fit TRBD1. Losses at the gene ends were 6 bases for V and 8 bases for J; bases not matched to a gene: 7. The CDR3 spans 13 residues. In germline, CDR1 is MDHEN, CDR2 SYDVKM. This CDR3 is CASRLGQGWGYTF. The CDR3 bases are TGTGCCAGCAGACTCGGACAGGGGTGGGGCTACACCTTC.

The chain recombines TRBV6-5 with TRBJ2-7, with a weak D call TRBD2 (6 bases). CDR3 size: 12 residues. Trimming pared 8 bases from V and 5 bases from J, leaving 13 bases between. CDR1 is MNHEY and CDR2 is SVGAGI in the germline V gene. CDR3 in DNA: TGTGCCAGCGCGGGACGGAGTCACGAGCAGTACTTC. This sequence encodes CASAGRSHEQYF.

This chain uses TRBV19 with TRBJ1-5; 8 positions match TRBD1. The V gene's germline CDR1 is LNHDA and CDR2 SQIVND (reference sequence). The J segment lost 2 bases and the V segment lost 5 bases, leaving 8 bases of the junction unmatched. CDR3 size: 16 residues. This CDR3 is CASSRPTGAGNQPQHF. CDR3 coding DNA: TGTGCCAGTAGTCGACCGACAGGGGCCGGCAATCAGCCCCAGCATTTT. Based on the CDR3 plus reference TRBV19 and TRBJ1-5, the full variable domain is DGGITQSPKYLFRKEGQNVTLSCEQNLNHDAMYWYRQDPGQGLRLIYYSQIVNDFQKGDIAEGYSVSREKKESFPLTVTSAQKNPTAFYLCASSRPTGAGNQPQHFGDGTRLSIL.

This clone came up once. The chain joins TRBV20-1 to TRBJ2-5; 12 nucleotides line up with TRBD2. The CDR3 contains 15 residues. Germline trimming cut 3 bases from V and 5 bases from J; bases unmatched to any gene: 7. CDR1 is DFQATT, CDR2 SNEGSKA, per germline (reference sequence). The CDR3: CSASFGLAGIETQYF. In nucleotides, the CDR3 is TGCAGTGCTAGTTTTGGACTAGCGGGAATCGAGACCCAGTACTTC.

The chain combines TRBV7-2 with TRBJ2-7; D not resolved. The V end lost 1 base, the J end lost 3 bases, and 13 bases lay between the germline ends. The CDR3 spans 15 residues. Germline assignment: CDR1 SGHTA and CDR2 FQGNSA. The CDR3 protein is CASSLGQVGIYEQYF. The CDR3 DNA sequence: TGTGCCAGCAGCTTAGGGCAGGTCGGAATCTACGAGCAGTACTTC.

This rearrangement joins TRBV25-1 to TRBJ1-4; 7 bases line up with TRBD1. Germline CDR1 MGHDK, CDR2 SYGVNS. The CDR3 sequence is 15 residues long. Losses at the gene ends were 5 bases for V and 4 bases for J; bases not matched to a gene: 7. Here the CDR3 DNA reads TGTGCCAGCAGTCCCTCACAGGGGTATAATGAAAAACTGTTTTTT. This encodes CASSPSQGYNEKLFF.

V and J are TRBV27 and TRBJ2-7, with D uncertain. There are 14 residues in the CDR3. Germline V gene lookup returns CDR1 MNHEY and CDR2 SMNVEV (reference sequence). Trimming took off 2 bases at V and 7 bases at J, with 15 bases between the two ends. The CDR3 DNA reads as TGTGCCAGCAGTTTAGTGGCCAGGCCACGGGAGCAGTACTTC. Translating it yields CASSLVARPREQYF.

The chain combines TRBV2 with TRBJ1-1; TRBD1 is a possible D gene (5 bases). Trimming pared 4 bases from V and 4 bases from J, leaving 13 bases between. The germline V gene has CDR1 SNHLY and CDR2 FYNNEI. This CDR3 is 14 amino acids long. The chain's CDR3 is CASSVRGRGTEAFF. CDR3 in DNA: TGTGCCAGCAGTGTAAGAGGGAGGGGCACTGAAGCTTTCTTT.

The DNA for the CDR3 is TGTGCCATCAGTGAGGCGACAGGCTTCCCGAACACTGAAGCTTTCTTT. Translated, it gives CAISEATGFPNTEAFF. V is TRBV10-3 and J is TRBJ1-1, with D perhaps matching TRBD1 (6 bases). With 2 bases removed from V and 1 base from J, the gap between germline ends came to 14 bases. This CDR3 is built from 16 residues. CDR1 is ENHRY and CDR2 is SYGVKD in the germline V gene.

The chain is built from TRBV7-8 and TRBJ1-5; no reliable D call. Germline CDR1 and CDR2: SGHVS and FQNEAQ. CDR3 size: 17 residues. Trimming stripped 2 bases from V and 2 bases from J, with 16 bases between. This CDR3 is CASSLPDRVDGNQPQHF. DNA of the CDR3: TGTGCCAGCAGCTTACCCGATCGAGTCGATGGCAATCAGCCCCAGCATTTT.